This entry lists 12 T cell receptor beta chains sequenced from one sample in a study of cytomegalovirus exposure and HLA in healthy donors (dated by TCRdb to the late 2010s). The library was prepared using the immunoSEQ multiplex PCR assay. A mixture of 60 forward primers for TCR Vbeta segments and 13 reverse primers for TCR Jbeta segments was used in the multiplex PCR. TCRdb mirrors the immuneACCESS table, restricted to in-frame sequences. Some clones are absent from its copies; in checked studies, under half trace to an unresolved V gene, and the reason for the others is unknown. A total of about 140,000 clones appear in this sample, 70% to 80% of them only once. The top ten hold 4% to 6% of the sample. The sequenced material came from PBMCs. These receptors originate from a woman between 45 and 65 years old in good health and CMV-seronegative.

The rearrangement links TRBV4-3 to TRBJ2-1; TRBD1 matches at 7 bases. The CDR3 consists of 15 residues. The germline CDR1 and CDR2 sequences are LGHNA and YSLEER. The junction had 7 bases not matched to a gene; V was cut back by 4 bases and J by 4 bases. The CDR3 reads CASSRSRTGYNEQFF. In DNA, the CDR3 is TGCGCCAGCAGCCGGTCCCGGACAGGTTACAATGAGCAGTTCTTC.

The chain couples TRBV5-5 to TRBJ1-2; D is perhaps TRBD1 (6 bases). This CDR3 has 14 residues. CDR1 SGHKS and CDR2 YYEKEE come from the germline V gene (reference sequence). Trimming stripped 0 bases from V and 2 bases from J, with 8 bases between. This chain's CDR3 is CASSLGGPNYGYTF. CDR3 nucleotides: TGTGCCAGCAGCTTGGGGGGGCCGAACTATGGCTACACCTTC.

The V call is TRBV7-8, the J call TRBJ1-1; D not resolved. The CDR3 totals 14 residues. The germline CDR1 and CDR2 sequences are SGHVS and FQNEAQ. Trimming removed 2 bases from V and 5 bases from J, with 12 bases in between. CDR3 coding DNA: TGTGCCAGCAGCTTACATAACGGTCGAACTGAAGCTTTCTTT. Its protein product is CASSLHNGRTEAFF.

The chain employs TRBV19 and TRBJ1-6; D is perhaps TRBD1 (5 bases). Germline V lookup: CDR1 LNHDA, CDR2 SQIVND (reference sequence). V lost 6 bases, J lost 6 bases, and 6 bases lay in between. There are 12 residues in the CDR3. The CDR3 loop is CASRGVNSPLHF. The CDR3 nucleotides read TGTGCCAGTAGAGGGGTTAATTCACCCCTCCACTTT.

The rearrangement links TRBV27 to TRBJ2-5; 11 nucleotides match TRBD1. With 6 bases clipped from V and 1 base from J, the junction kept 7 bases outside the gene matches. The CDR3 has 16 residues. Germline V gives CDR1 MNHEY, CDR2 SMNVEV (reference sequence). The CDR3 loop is CASRRAGQGVQETQYF. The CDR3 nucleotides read TGTGCCAGCAGGCGGGCGGGACAGGGGGTCCAAGAGACCCAGTACTTC.

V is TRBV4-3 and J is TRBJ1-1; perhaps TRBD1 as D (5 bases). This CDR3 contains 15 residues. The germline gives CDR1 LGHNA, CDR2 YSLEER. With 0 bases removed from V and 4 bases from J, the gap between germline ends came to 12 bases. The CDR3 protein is CASSQDGGSGTEAFF. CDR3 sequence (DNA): TGCGCCAGCAGCCAAGACGGGGGTTCCGGCACTGAAGCTTTCTTT.

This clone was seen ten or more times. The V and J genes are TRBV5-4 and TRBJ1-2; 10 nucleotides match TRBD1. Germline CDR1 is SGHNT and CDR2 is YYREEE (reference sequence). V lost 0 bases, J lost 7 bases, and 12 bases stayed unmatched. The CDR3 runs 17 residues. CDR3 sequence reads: CASSLAYRDDRGPGYTF. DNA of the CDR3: TGTGCCAGCAGCTTGGCTTACCGGGACGACAGGGGGCCTGGCTACACCTTC.

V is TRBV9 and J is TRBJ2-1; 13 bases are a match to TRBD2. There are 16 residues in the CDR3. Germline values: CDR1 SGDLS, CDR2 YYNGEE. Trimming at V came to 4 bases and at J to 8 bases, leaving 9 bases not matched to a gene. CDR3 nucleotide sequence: TGTGCCAGCAGCCCACGACTAGCGGGGGGCAGGGATGAGCAGTTCTTC. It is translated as CASSPRLAGGRDEQFF.

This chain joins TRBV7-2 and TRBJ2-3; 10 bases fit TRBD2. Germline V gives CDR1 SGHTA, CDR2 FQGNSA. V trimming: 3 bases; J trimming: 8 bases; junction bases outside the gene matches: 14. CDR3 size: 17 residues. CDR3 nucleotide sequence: TGTGCCAGCAGCTTGGGGGGAAGCGGGGGGGAACTCGTTACGCAGTATTTT. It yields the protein CASSLGGSGGELVTQYF.

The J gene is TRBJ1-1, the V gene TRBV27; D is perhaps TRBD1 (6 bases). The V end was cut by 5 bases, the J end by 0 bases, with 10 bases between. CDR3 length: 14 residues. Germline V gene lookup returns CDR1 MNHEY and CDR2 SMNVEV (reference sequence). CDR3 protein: CASSAGTLNTEAFF. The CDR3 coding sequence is TGTGCCAGCAGTGCCGGGACACTGAACACTGAAGCTTTCTTT.

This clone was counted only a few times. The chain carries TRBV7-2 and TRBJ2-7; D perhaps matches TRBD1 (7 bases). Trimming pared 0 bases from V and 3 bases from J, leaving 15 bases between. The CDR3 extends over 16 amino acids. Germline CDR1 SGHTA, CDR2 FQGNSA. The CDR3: CASSLAGGQGDYEQYF. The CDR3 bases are TGTGCCAGCAGCTTAGCTGGGGGGCAGGGGGACTACGAGCAGTACTTC.

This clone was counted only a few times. DNA of the CDR3: TGCGCCAGCAGCCAAGCGGATCAGGGTACCGACGAGCAGTACTTC. Translating gives CASSQADQGTDEQYF. The chain joins TRBV4-1 to TRBJ2-7, with D perhaps matching TRBD1 (5 bases). The CDR3 totals 15 residues. The V end lost 1 base, the J end lost 5 bases, and 15 bases lay between the germline ends. Per germline, CDR1 MGHRA and CDR2 YSYEKL.